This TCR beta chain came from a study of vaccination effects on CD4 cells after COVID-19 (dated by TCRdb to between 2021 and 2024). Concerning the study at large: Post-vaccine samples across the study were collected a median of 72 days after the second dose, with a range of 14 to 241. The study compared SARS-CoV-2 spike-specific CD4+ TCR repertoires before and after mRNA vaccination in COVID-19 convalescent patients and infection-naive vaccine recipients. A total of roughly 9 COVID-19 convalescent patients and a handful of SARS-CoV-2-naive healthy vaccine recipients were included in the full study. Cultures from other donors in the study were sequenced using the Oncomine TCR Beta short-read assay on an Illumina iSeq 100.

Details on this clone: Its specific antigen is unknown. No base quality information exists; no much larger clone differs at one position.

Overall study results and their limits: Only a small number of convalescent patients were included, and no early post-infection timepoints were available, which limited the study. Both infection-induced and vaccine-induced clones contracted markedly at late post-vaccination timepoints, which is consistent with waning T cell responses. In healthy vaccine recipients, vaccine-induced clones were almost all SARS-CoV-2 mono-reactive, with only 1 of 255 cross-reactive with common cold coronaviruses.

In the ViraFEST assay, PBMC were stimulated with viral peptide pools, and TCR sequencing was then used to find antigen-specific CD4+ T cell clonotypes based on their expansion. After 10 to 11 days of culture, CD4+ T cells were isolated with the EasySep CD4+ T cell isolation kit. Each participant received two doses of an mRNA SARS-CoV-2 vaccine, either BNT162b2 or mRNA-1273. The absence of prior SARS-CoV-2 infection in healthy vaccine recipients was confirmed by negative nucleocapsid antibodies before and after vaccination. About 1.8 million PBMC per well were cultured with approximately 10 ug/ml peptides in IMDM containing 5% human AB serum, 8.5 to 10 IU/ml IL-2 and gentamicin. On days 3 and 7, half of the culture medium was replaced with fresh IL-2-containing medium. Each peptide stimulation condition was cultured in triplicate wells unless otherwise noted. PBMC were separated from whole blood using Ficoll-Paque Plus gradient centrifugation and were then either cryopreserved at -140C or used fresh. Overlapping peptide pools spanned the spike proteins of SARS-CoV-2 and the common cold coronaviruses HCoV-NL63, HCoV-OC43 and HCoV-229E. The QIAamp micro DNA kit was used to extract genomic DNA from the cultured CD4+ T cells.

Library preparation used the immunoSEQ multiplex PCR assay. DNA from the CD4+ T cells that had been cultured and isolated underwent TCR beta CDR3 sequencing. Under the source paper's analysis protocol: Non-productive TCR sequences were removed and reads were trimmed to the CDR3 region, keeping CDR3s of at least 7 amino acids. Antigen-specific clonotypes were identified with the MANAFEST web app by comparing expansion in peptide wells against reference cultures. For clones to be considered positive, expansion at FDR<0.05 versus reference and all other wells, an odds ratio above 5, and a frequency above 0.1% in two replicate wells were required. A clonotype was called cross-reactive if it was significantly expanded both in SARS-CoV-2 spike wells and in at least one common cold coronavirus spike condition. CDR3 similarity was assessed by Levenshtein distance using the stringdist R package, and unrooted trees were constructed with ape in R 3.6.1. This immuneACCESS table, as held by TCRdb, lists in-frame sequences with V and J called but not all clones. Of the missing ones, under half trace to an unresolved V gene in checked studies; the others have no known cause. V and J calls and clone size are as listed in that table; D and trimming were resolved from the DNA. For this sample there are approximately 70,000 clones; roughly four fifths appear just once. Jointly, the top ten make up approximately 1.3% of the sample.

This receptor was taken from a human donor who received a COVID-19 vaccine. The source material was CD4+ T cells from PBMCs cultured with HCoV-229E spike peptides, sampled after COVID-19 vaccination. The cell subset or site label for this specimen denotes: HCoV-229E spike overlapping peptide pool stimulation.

The CDR3 protein sequence reads: CASSIVMGYGYTF. Read as DNA, the sequence is TGTGCCAGTAGTATTGTTATGGGTTATGGCTACACCTTC. Recombination joined TRBV19 with TRBJ1-2, with no confident D gene call. V gives up 3 bases and J gives up 5 bases, and the segment between their germline ends measures 10 bases. The germline V gene (reference sequence) gives CDR1 as LNHDA and CDR2 as SQIVND. The CDR3 has 13 amino acids, counting the end cysteine and phenylalanine. The sequence is cut down to CDR3 DNA, 39 bases in frame from base 1.